These T cell receptor beta chains were read from a single sample in a study of cytomegalovirus exposure and HLA in healthy donors. Using immunoSEQ multiplex PCR, the repertoire was profiled, and TCRdb retains in-frame clones only, with some absent. The sample lists more than 85,000 clones, roughly three quarters seen once, with about 4.2% in the top ten. The sample taken for sequencing was PBMCs. All receptors derive from a woman in her forties or fifties in good health and CMV-seropositive. The CDR3 runs from the conserved cysteine through the conserved F or W. The D gene is left open where the match is weak. Size tells how often a clone was seen (once, few, many) or the class of an expanded clone, and some rows leave it out.

cdr3_aa: CASKRGDRVINEQFF; cdr3_nt: TGTGCCAGCAAAAGAGGGGACAGGGTTATCAATGAGCAGTTCTTC; j_call: TRBJ2-1; d_call: TRBD1; clone_size: -; v_call: TRBV27
cdr3_aa: CASSEYLRGSEQYF; cdr3_nt: TGTGCCAGCAGTGAATACCTTAGGGGTTCCGAGCAGTACTTC; j_call: TRBJ2-7; d_call: -; clone_size: -; v_call: TRBV25-1
cdr3_aa: CASSLDAGIHGYTF; cdr3_nt: TGTGCCAGCAGCTTAGATGCGGGGATCCATGGCTACACCTTC; j_call: TRBJ1-2; d_call: -; clone_size: -; v_call: TRBV11-2
cdr3_aa: CASSSSPGLVTGELFF; cdr3_nt: TGTGCCAGCAGCTCCTCTCCGGGACTAGTGACCGGGGAGCTGTTTTTT; j_call: TRBJ2-2; d_call: -; clone_size: -; v_call: TRBV12-1
cdr3_aa: CASSFRQSLGQETQYF; cdr3_nt: TGCGCCAGCAGCTTCCGACAGTCCCTGGGGCAAGAGACCCAGTACTTC; j_call: TRBJ2-5; d_call: -; clone_size: -; v_call: TRBV5-1
cdr3_aa: CASSVGGGLNTEAFF; cdr3_nt: TGTGCCAGCAGCGTCGGCGGGGGGCTGAACACTGAAGCTTTCTTT; j_call: TRBJ1-1; d_call: -; clone_size: -; v_call: TRBV9
cdr3_aa: CASSLVSGGVGDEQYF; cdr3_nt: TGCGCCAGCAGCTTGGTTTCAGGGGGCGTGGGCGACGAGCAGTACTTC; j_call: TRBJ2-7; d_call: TRBD1; clone_size: -; v_call: TRBV5-1
cdr3_aa: CASSLQTGVFNQPQHF; cdr3_nt: TGTGCCAGCAGCTTACAAACAGGGGTGTTCAATCAGCCCCAGCATTTT; j_call: TRBJ1-5; d_call: TRBD1; clone_size: once; v_call: TRBV7-9
cdr3_aa: CASSLVPGGGIYGETQYF; cdr3_nt: TGTGCCAGCAGCTTGGTCCCGGGAGGAGGAATTTATGGAGAGACCCAGTACTTC; j_call: TRBJ2-5; d_call: TRBD2; clone_size: -; v_call: TRBV5-4
cdr3_aa: CASSMSGQKYNSPLHF; cdr3_nt: TGTGCCAGCAGCATGAGTGGGCAGAAGTATAATTCACCCCTCCACTTT; j_call: TRBJ1-6; d_call: -; clone_size: -; v_call: TRBV5-8
cdr3_aa: CATLRTSGSVDTQYF; cdr3_nt: TGTGCCACCCTTCGGACTAGCGGGAGCGTAGATACGCAGTATTTT; j_call: TRBJ2-3; d_call: TRBD2; clone_size: -; v_call: TRBV6-1
cdr3_aa: CASTAGGSTYEQYF; cdr3_nt: TGTGCCAGCACCGCGGGGGGGAGCACCTACGAGCAGTACTTC; j_call: TRBJ2-7; d_call: TRBD2; clone_size: -; v_call: TRBV9
cdr3_aa: CASSFGLAGVTDTQYF; cdr3_nt: TGTGCCAGCAGCTTCGGACTAGCGGGGGTTACAGATACGCAGTATTTT; j_call: TRBJ2-3; d_call: TRBD2; clone_size: -; v_call: TRBV7-3
cdr3_aa: CASSPRQDSYEQYF; cdr3_nt: TGCGCCAGCAGCCCAAGACAGGACTCCTACGAGCAGTACTTC; j_call: TRBJ2-7; d_call: -; clone_size: -; v_call: TRBV5-1
cdr3_aa: CASRITRDSPYNYGYTF; cdr3_nt: TGTGCCAGCAGGATCACACGGGACAGTCCTTATAACTATGGCTACACCTTC; j_call: TRBJ1-2; d_call: TRBD1; clone_size: -; v_call: TRBV4-2
cdr3_aa: CASSLESGLTDTQYF; cdr3_nt: TGTGCCAGCAGCTTAGAATCAGGCCTCACAGATACGCAGTATTTT; j_call: TRBJ2-3; d_call: -; clone_size: -; v_call: TRBV7-9
cdr3_aa: CASSGTSGSYNEQFF; cdr3_nt: TGTGCCAGCAGCGGGACTAGCGGCTCCTACAATGAGCAGTTCTTC; j_call: TRBJ2-1; d_call: TRBD2; clone_size: -; v_call: TRBV2
cdr3_aa: CASSDRGTYEQYF; cdr3_nt: TGCGCCAGCAGCGACAGGGGAACCTACGAGCAGTACTTC; j_call: TRBJ2-7; d_call: TRBD1; clone_size: -; v_call: TRBV10-2
cdr3_aa: CASSYGTGVNEKLFF; cdr3_nt: TGTGCCAGCAGTTACGGGACAGGGGTTAATGAAAAACTGTTTTTT; j_call: TRBJ1-4; d_call: TRBD1; clone_size: -; v_call: TRBV6-5
cdr3_aa: CASSPRDKQGYTF; cdr3_nt: TGTGCCAGCTCACCACGGGACAAACAGGGCTACACCTTC; j_call: TRBJ1-2; d_call: -; clone_size: -; v_call: TRBV18
cdr3_aa: CASSPWTGGGEQYF; cdr3_nt: TGTGCCAGCTCACCGTGGACAGGGGGAGGCGAGCAGTACTTC; j_call: TRBJ2-7; d_call: TRBD1; clone_size: -; v_call: TRBV18
cdr3_aa: CASSLEEGDGYTF; cdr3_nt: TGTGCCAGCAGCTTAGAGGAGGGTGATGGCTACACCTTC; j_call: TRBJ1-2; d_call: -; clone_size: -; v_call: TRBV7-8
cdr3_aa: CASSLARQGLRGNYGYTF; cdr3_nt: TGTGCCAGCAGCTTAGCCCGACAGGGGTTGAGGGGTAACTATGGTTACACCTTC; j_call: TRBJ1-2; d_call: TRBD1; clone_size: -; v_call: TRBV11-2
cdr3_aa: CASSELTVQETQYF; cdr3_nt: TGTGCCAGCAGTGAATTGACAGTTCAAGAGACCCAGTACTTC; j_call: TRBJ2-5; d_call: -; clone_size: -; v_call: TRBV25-1